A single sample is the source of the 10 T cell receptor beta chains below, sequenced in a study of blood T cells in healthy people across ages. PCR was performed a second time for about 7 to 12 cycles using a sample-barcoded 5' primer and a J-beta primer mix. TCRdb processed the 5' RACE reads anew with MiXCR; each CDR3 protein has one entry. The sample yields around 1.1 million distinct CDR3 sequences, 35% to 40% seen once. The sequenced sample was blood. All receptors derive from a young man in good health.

The CDR3 region is CASSFTLGVPRDTEAFF. The CDR3, as DNA: TGTGCCAGCAGTTTTACTCTAGGGGTTCCAAGGGACACTGAAGCTTTCTTT. This chain joins TRBV6-2 or TRBV6-3 and TRBJ1-1, with D possibly being TRBD1 (5 bases). Germline V lookup: CDR1 MNHEY, CDR2 SVGEGT. The V end was cut by 4 bases, the J end by 3 bases, with 21 bases between. The length of the CDR3 is 17 residues.

CDR3 nucleotides: TGCGCCAGCAGCTTGGAGGTCAGGGGGAGAACTGAAGCTTTCTTT. Residues: CASSLEVRGRTEAFF. The chain uses TRBV5-1 and TRBJ1-1; 7 positions match TRBD1. CDR3 length equals 15 residues. Germline values: CDR1 SGHRS, CDR2 YFSETQ. Unmatched junction bases numbered 7, after V lost 0 bases and J lost 5 bases.

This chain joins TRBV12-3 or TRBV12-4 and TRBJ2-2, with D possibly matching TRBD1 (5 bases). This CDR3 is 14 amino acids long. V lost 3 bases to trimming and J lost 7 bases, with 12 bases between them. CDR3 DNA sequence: TGTGCCAGCAGTTTCTTGGTAACAGGCGGGGAGCTGTTTTTT. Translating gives CASSFLVTGGELFF.

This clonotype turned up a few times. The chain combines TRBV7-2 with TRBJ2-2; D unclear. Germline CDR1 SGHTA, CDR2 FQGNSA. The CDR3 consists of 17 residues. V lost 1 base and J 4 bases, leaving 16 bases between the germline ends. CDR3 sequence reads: CASSLVFSRLLTGELFF. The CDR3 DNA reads TGTGCCAGCAGCTTAGTCTTTTCGAGGCTTCTCACCGGGGAGCTGTTTTTT.

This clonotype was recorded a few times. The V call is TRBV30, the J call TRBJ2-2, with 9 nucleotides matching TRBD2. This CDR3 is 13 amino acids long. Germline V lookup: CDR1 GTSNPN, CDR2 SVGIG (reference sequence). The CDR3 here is CVGRGGENGELFF. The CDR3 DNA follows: TGTGTCGGGCGCGGGGGGGAAAACGGGGAGCTGTTTTTT. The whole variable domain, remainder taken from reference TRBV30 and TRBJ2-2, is SQTIHQWPATLVQPVGSPLSLECTVEGTSNPNLYWYRQAAGRGLQLLFYSVGIGQISSEVPQNLSASRPQDRQFILSSKKLLLSDSGFYLCVGRGGENGELFFGEGSRLTVL.

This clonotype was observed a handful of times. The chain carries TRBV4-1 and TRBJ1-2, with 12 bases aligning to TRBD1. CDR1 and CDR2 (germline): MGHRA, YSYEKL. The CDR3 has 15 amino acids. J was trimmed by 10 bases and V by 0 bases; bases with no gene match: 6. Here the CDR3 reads CASSQDWQGQGAYTF. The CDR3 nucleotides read TGCGCCAGCAGCCAAGATTGGCAGGGACAGGGGGCCTACACCTTC.

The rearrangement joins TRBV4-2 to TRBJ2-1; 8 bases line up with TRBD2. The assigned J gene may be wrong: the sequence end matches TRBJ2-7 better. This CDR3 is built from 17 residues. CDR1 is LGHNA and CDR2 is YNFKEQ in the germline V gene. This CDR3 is CASSQDLSGGSYNEQYF. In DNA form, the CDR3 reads TGTGCCAGCAGCCAAGATCTAAGCGGGGGCTCCTACAATGAGCAGTACTTC.

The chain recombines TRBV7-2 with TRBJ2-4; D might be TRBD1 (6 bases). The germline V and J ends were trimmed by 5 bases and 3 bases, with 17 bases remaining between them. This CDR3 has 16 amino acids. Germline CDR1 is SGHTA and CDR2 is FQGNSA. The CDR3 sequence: CASSQGTTKVKNIQYF. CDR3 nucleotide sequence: TGTGCCAGCAGCCAGGGGACAACGAAAGTCAAAAACATTCAGTACTTC.

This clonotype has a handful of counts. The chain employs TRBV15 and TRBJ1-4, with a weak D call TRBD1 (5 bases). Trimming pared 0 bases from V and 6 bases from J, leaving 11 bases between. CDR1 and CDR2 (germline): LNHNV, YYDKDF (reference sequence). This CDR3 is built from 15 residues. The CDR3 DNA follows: TGTGCCACCAGCAGAGATTCGGACAAACATGAAAAACTGTTTTTT. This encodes CATSRDSDKHEKLFF.

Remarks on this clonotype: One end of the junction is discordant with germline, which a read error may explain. Here the CDR3 reads CASSPGIRISYEHYF. In DNA form, the CDR3 reads TGTGCCAGCAGCCCCGGGATACGGATTTCCTACGAGCATTACTTC. This chain connects TRBV5-4 to TRBJ2-7, with D possibly being TRBD2 (5 bases). The V gene's germline CDR1 is SGHNT and CDR2 YYREEE (reference sequence). CDR3 length: 15 residues.